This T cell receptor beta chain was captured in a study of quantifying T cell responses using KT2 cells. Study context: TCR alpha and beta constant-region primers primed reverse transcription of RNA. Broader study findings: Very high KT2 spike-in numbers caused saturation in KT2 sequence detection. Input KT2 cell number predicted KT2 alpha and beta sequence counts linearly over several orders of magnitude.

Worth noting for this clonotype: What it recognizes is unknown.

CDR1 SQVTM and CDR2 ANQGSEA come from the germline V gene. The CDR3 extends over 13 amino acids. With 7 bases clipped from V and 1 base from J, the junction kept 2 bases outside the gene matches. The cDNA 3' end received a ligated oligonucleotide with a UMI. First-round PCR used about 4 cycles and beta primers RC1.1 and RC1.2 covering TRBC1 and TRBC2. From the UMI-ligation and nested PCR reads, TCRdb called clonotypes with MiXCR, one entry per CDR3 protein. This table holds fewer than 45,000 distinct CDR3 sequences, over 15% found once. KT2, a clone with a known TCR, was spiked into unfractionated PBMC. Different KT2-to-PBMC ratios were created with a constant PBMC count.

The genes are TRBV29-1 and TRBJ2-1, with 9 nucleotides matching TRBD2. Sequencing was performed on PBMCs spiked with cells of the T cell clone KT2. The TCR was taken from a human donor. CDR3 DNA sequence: TGCAGCGGTCTAGCGGGATCCTACAATGAGCAGTTCTTC. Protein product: CSGLAGSYNEQFF.